The present entry profiles one TCR beta chain with its context. V lost 3 bases to trimming and J lost 2 bases, with 12 bases between them. CDR3 length equals 15 residues. Per germline, CDR1 SGHRS and CDR2 YFSETQ. The protocol was immunoSEQ multiplex PCR, while the TCRdb copy is restricted to in-frame clones and leaves out a portion. The data show tens of thousands of clones, roughly 85% seen once. The sample comes from a study of control samples from healthy donors and cancer patients. The clonotype comes from a man aged 60-69 years with head and neck cancer. Sequenced input: PBMCs. J is TRBJ2-1 and V is TRBV5-1, with D hard to call. For the CDR3, the DNA is TGCGCCAGCAGCTCCTTTCGAAGCACCTACAATGAGCAGTTCTTC. Translation gives CASSSFRSTYNEQFF.